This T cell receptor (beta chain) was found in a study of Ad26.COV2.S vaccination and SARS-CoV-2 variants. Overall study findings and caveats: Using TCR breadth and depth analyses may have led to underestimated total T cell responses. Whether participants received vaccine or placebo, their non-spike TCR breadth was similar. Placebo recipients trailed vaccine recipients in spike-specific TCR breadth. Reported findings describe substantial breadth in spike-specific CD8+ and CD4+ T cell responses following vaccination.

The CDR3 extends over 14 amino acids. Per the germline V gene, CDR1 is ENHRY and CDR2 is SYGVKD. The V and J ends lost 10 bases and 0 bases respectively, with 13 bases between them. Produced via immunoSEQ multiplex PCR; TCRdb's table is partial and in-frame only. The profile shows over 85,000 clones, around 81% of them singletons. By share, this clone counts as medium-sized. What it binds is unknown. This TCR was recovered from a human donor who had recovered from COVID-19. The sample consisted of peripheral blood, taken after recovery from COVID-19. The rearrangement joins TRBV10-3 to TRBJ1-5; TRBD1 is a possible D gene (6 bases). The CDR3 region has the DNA TGTGCCACTGCGACAGGAGATAGCAATCAGCCCCAGCATTTT. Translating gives CATATGDSNQPQHF.